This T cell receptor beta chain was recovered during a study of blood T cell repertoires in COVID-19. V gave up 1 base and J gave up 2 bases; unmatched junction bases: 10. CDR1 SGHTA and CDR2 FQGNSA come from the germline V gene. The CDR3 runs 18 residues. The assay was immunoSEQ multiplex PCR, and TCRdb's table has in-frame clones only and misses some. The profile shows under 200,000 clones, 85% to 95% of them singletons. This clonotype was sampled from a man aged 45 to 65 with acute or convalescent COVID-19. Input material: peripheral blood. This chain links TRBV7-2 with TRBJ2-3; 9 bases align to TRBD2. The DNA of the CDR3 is TGTGCCAGCAGCTTAGTGGGGTCCCCTAGCGGGATCACAGATACGCAGTATTTT. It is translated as CASSLVGSPSGITDTQYF.